This T cell receptor beta chain was retrieved from a study of blood T cell repertoires in COVID-19. For the study at large: COVID-19 samples from acute and convalescent phases originated in the United States, Italy and Spain. Sample material is recorded as cDNA or gDNA derived from T cells, B-cell-depleted T cells, or PBMCs.

The CDR3 is 16 residues long. Germline lookup yields CDR1 LNHDA and CDR2 SQIVND (reference sequence). Trimming cost V 1 base and J 7 bases; bases outside gene matches: 8. TCRdb's table, derived via immunoSEQ multiplex PCR, lists solely in-frame clones and lacks some. The table lists tens of thousands of clones, 91% of them singletons. Sample: peripheral blood. The chain couples TRBV19 to TRBJ1-5, with TRBD1 matching 9 bases. The receptor comes from a human donor in a cohort sampled during active COVID-19. The CDR3 protein is CASSIGTGEGFQPQHF. CDR3 sequence (DNA): TGTGCCAGTAGTATAGGGACAGGGGAGGGTTTCCAGCCCCAGCATTTT. Using reference TRBV19 and TRBJ1-5 for the parts outside the CDR3, the full variable domain is DGGITQSPKYLFRKEGQNVTLSCEQNLNHDAMYWYRQDPGQGLRLIYYSQIVNDFQKGDIAEGYSVSREKKESFPLTVTSAQKNPTAFYLCASSIGTGEGFQPQHFGDGTRLSIL.